The 28 T cell receptor beta chains reported below all come from one sample, sequenced in a study of cytomegalovirus exposure and HLA in healthy donors. Some clones are missing from TCRdb's copy, which holds only in-frame ones; the method was immunoSEQ multiplex PCR. This table has 52,000 or so clones, about 91% appearing once. Sequenced: PBMCs. These receptors originate from a woman aged 18-29 years in good health and CMV-seronegative.

The V gene is TRBV7-3, the J gene TRBJ1-2, with D tentatively TRBD1 (6 bases). CDR3 length equals 13 residues. The germline V gene has CDR1 SGHTA and CDR2 FQGTGA. The V gene lost 3 bases and the J gene lost 5 bases, with 10 bases spanning the gap. CDR3 DNA: TGTGCCAGCAGCTTCGAGCAGGGGTATGGCTACACCTTC. It specifies CASSFEQGYGYTF. Together with reference TRBV7-3 and TRBJ1-2, the CDR3 gives the full variable domain: GAGVSQTPSNKVTEKGKYVELRCDPISGHTALYWYRQSLGQGPEFLIYFQGTGAADDSGLPNDRFFAVRPEGSVSTLKIQRTERGDSAVYLCASSFEQGYGYTFGSGTRLTVV.

The chain combines TRBV4-2 with TRBJ2-7; D remains unclear. From germline, CDR1 is LGHNA and CDR2 YNFKEQ. The CDR3 has 15 residues. Trimming removed 0 bases from V and 3 bases from J, with 12 bases in between. The DNA of the CDR3 is TGTGCCAGCAGCCAAGATATTTCGAGGAGCTACGAGCAGTACTTC. Amino acids: CASSQDISRSYEQYF.

The V gene is TRBV29-1, the J gene TRBJ1-2; no definite D call. V shed 5 bases and J shed 4 bases, with 23 bases lying between them. The CDR3 runs 16 residues. Germline lookup yields CDR1 SQVTM and CDR2 ANQGSEA. CDR3 nucleotides: TGCAGCGTTCTAGGGCCCTGGCTCGATGGAGGCTATGGCTACACCTTC. Translation gives CSVLGPWLDGGYGYTF.

The chain carries TRBV7-2 and TRBJ2-5; 7 nucleotides line up with TRBD1. Germline V gives CDR1 SGHTA, CDR2 FQGNSA. The CDR3 contains 16 residues. Losses at the gene ends were 1 base for V and 2 bases for J; bases not matched to a gene: 7. The CDR3 sequence: CASSLVGSGGQETQYF. In nucleotides, the CDR3 is TGTGCCAGCAGCTTAGTGGGGTCAGGGGGTCAAGAGACCCAGTACTTC.

The chain links TRBV28 to TRBJ1-4; 12 nucleotides align to TRBD1. Germline trimming cut 7 bases from V and 0 bases from J; bases unmatched to any gene: 12. Per the germline V gene, CDR1 is MDHEN and CDR2 is SYDVKM. The CDR3 is 19 residues long. As DNA, the CDR3 is TGTGCCAGCATCTCTGCTGGGACAGGGGGCCGTACAACTAATGAAAAACTGTTTTTT. Encoded protein: CASISAGTGGRTTNEKLFF.

The rearrangement joins TRBV27 to TRBJ2-1, with D possibly being TRBD1 (5 bases). Trimming removed 6 bases at V and 3 bases at J, with 18 bases between. There are 16 residues in the CDR3. Germline CDR1 reads MNHEY; CDR2 reads SMNVEV (reference sequence). The CDR3 loop reads CASSPVGLPNYNEQFF. CDR3 DNA sequence: TGTGCCAGCAGCCCCGTGGGGCTACCAAACTACAATGAGCAGTTCTTC.

The chain employs TRBV6-6 and TRBJ2-7; possibly TRBD2 for D (5 bases). CDR1 and CDR2 from the germline V gene are MNHNY and SVGAGI (reference sequence). This CDR3 region has 12 residues. V dropped 8 bases and J dropped 3 bases, with 11 bases sitting between them. CDR3 sequence: CASGPGFYEQYF. For the CDR3, the DNA is TGTGCCAGCGGCCCGGGATTCTACGAGCAGTACTTC.

The V call is TRBV19, the J call TRBJ1-5, with D tentatively TRBD1 (6 bases). V was clipped by 3 bases and J by 9 bases, with 18 bases between them. Looked up from germline, CDR1 is LNHDA and CDR2 is SQIVND (reference sequence). The CDR3 length is 15 residues. This chain's CDR3 is CASSMRDTGGRPQHF. The CDR3 DNA sequence: TGTGCCAGTAGTATGAGGGACACCGGAGGACGGCCCCAGCATTTT.

This chain uses TRBV27 with TRBJ1-3, with 7 bases that match TRBD1. Germline V CDR1 and CDR2: MNHEY, SMNVEV (reference sequence). V gave up 5 bases and J gave up 2 bases; unmatched junction bases: 3. The CDR3 loop spans 14 amino acids. The CDR3 loop is CASSPGTAGNTIYF. DNA for the CDR3: TGTGCCAGCAGTCCAGGGACAGCTGGAAACACCATATATTTT.

The chain is built from TRBV5-1 and TRBJ1-1; TRBD1 matches 10 bases. This CDR3 comprises 15 residues. Germline CDR1 and CDR2: SGHRS and YFSETQ. Unmatched junction bases numbered 5, after V lost 4 bases and J lost 2 bases. In DNA form, the CDR3 reads TGCGCCAGCAGCACTGGGACAGGGGAAAACACTGAAGCTTTCTTT. It encodes CASSTGTGENTEAFF.

This rearrangement joins TRBV19 to TRBJ1-1, with no clear D. Per the germline V gene, CDR1 is LNHDA and CDR2 is SQIVND (reference sequence). This CDR3 spans 14 amino acids. Trimming shortened V by 3 bases and J by 1 base, and 9 bases separated the two germline ends. The CDR3 nucleotides are TGTGCCAGTAGTATTTACAGCACGAACACTGAAGCTTTCTTT. It is translated as CASSIYSTNTEAFF.

As to this clone: An end of the junction does not agree with germline; a read error may underlie this. This rearrangement joins TRBV7-2 to TRBJ2-1; 11 positions match TRBD2. The length of the CDR3 is 12 residues. CDR1 and CDR2 from the germline V gene are SGHTA and FQGNSA. CDR3 region: CASSLEVGLAVF. The DNA of the CDR3 is TGTGCCAGCAGCTTAGAAGTGGGACTAGCGGTCTTC.

V usage is TRBV5-8 and J usage is TRBJ2-3; 7 bases are a match to TRBD2. Germline V gene lookup returns CDR1 SGHTS and CDR2 YDEGEE. The ends lost 1 base at V and 5 bases at J; junction bases unmatched: 4. This CDR3 is built from 14 residues. CDR3 DNA: TGTGCCAGCAGCTTGCCGGGAGGTGGAGATACGCAGTATTTT. It codes for CASSLPGGGDTQYF.

The chain links TRBV6-1 to TRBJ2-1; D is unresolved. Trimming took 3 bases from V and 9 from J, leaving 3 bases between them. The CDR3 sequence is 10 residues long. Germline assignment: CDR1 MNHNS and CDR2 SASEGT. The CDR3: CASSEAEQFF. The CDR3 region has the DNA TGTGCCAGCAGTGAGGCTGAGCAGTTCTTC.

The genes are TRBV5-5 and TRBJ1-5, with D perhaps matching TRBD1 (5 bases). This CDR3 is built from 15 residues. The V gene's germline CDR1 is SGHKS and CDR2 YYEKEE (reference sequence). Trimming cost V 2 bases and J 2 bases, with 11 bases left between them. This chain's CDR3 is CASSLGVSGNQPQHF. CDR3 nucleotides: TGTGCCAGCAGCTTAGGGGTCTCGGGCAATCAGCCCCAGCATTTT.

This clone was seen once. V and J are TRBV4-3 and TRBJ2-2; a weak D match, TRBD1 (6 bases). The CDR3 length is 14 residues. Germline CDR1 LGHNA, CDR2 YSLEER. V was trimmed by 1 base and J by 6 bases, leaving 9 bases between them. The CDR3 here is CASSQVAGAGELFF. The CDR3 region has the DNA TGCGCCAGCAGCCAAGTGGCAGGGGCCGGGGAGCTGTTTTTT.

The J gene is TRBJ1-2, the V gene TRBV2; TRBD1 is a possible D gene (6 bases). The CDR3 sequence is 14 residues long. Trimming cost V 4 bases and J 7 bases, with 16 bases left between them. Germline-derived CDR1 and CDR2 are SNHLY and FYNNEI. In DNA form, the CDR3 reads TGTGCCAGCAGTGTGGCCGAGGGGGTGGTTGGCTACACCTTC. Translated, it gives CASSVAEGVVGYTF. Variable domain in full (rest from reference TRBV2 and TRBJ1-2): EPEVTQTPSHQVTQMGQEVILRCVPISNHLYFYWYRQILGQKVEFLVSFYNNEISEKSEIFDDQFSVERPDGSNFTLKIRSTKLEDSAMYFCASSVAEGVVGYTFGSGTRLTVV.

This rearrangement joins TRBV6-1 to TRBJ1-1; 8 bases align to TRBD1. J gave up 12 bases and V 6 bases, and 6 bases lay outside the gene matches. There are 11 residues in the CDR3. Germline-derived CDR1 and CDR2 are MNHNS and SASEGT. The CDR3 protein is CASRGQGQSFF. In nucleotides, the CDR3 is TGTGCCAGCAGAGGACAGGGACAATCTTTCTTT.

V usage is TRBV2 and J usage is TRBJ1-4; 10 nucleotides align to TRBD1. This CDR3 has 17 amino acids. With V trimmed by 5 bases and J by 0 bases, 6 bases remained unmatched. The germline V gene encodes CDR1 SNHLY and CDR2 FYNNEI. CDR3 loop: CASSRLGTGATNEKLFF. In DNA form, the CDR3 reads TGTGCCAGCAGTCGCCTCGGGACAGGGGCAACTAATGAAAAACTGTTTTTT. The full variable domain, completed using reference TRBV2 and TRBJ1-4, is EPEVTQTPSHQVTQMGQEVILRCVPISNHLYFYWYRQILGQKVEFLVSFYNNEISEKSEIFDDQFSVERPDGSNFTLKIRSTKLEDSAMYFCASSRLGTGATNEKLFFGSGTQLSVL.

The chain recombines TRBV7-8 with TRBJ2-1, with D perhaps matching TRBD1 (5 bases). With 2 bases removed from V and 0 bases from J, the gap between germline ends came to 11 bases. The germline V gene encodes CDR1 SGHVS and CDR2 FQNEAQ. The CDR3 runs 16 residues. CDR3 nucleotide sequence: TGTGCCAGCAGCTTAACAGGCTACAGCTCCTACAATGAGCAGTTCTTC. Translation: CASSLTGYSSYNEQFF.

The rearrangement uses TRBV19 and TRBJ2-1, with 10 bases that match TRBD1. CDR3 length equals 16 residues. V shed 10 bases and J 9 bases; nucleotides not matched to a gene: 18. CDR1 and CDR2 from the germline V gene are LNHDA and SQIVND (reference sequence). The CDR3 protein is CATSRRDRGVGSEQFF. The CDR3 nucleotides are TGTGCCACCTCTCGGCGGGACAGGGGTGTAGGGAGTGAGCAGTTCTTC.

The chain recombines TRBV18 with TRBJ1-1; no reliable D call. The CDR3 spans 14 residues. The V end lost 2 bases, the J end lost 0 bases, and 7 bases lay between the germline ends. Germline CDR1 reads KGHSH; CDR2 reads LQKENI. The CDR3, as DNA: TGTGCCAGCTCACCAGTCGGGATGAACACTGAAGCTTTCTTT. Translated, it gives CASSPVGMNTEAFF.

This rearrangement joins TRBV28 to TRBJ2-1; TRBD2 matches 9 bases. Germline V gene data show CDR1 as MDHEN and CDR2 as SYDVKM. The trim removed 2 bases at V and 7 bases at J, leaving 0 bases unmatched. The CDR3 runs to 13 residues. The CDR3 loop reads CASSLLAGNEQFF. The DNA for the CDR3 is TGTGCCAGCAGTTTACTAGCGGGGAATGAGCAGTTCTTC.

V is TRBV10-3 and J is TRBJ2-3; 9 positions match TRBD2. Germline assignment: CDR1 ENHRY and CDR2 SYGVKD. The CDR3 has 15 amino acids. V trimming: 3 bases; J trimming: 2 bases; junction bases outside the gene matches: 3. DNA for the CDR3: TGTGCCATCAGTGAAGGCGGGGGGGCCACAGATACGCAGTATTTT. Its translation is CAISEGGGATDTQYF.

Only one count was recorded for this clone. This chain links TRBV19 with TRBJ2-3; 7 positions agree with TRBD2. The CDR3 sequence is 14 residues long. Germline V gene data show CDR1 as LNHDA and CDR2 as SQIVND (reference sequence). The V and J ends lost 5 bases and 4 bases, in that order; junction bases with no gene match: 6. CDR3 nucleotide sequence: TGTGCCAGTAGTTTAGGACTAGTTCCAGATACGCAGTATTTT. This encodes CASSLGLVPDTQYF.

The chain has TRBV13 and TRBJ1-1; D call uncertain. Between the trimmed V and J ends, which lost 7 bases and 1 base, there was a span of 22 bases. Germline CDR1 reads PRHDT; CDR2 reads FYEKMQ (reference sequence). The CDR3 consists of 17 residues. For the CDR3, the DNA is TGTGCCAGCACCAAGGAATCCCATGAGGGAACGAACACTGAAGCTTTCTTT. This gives the protein CASTKESHEGTNTEAFF.

This clone has only a few counts. The chain combines TRBV29-1 with TRBJ1-2; D is possibly TRBD1 (5 bases). V was pared by 7 bases and J by 0 bases, with 15 bases between. The CDR3 sequence is 14 residues long. Germline CDR1 SQVTM, CDR2 ANQGSEA. CDR3 bases: TGCAGCGCCGAGGGTCGGGGGGCTAACTATGGCTACACCTTC. It translates to CSAEGRGANYGYTF.

This clone was picked up a small number of times. The chain is built from TRBV2 and TRBJ2-7; 14 bases are a match to TRBD2. CDR1 is SNHLY, CDR2 FYNNEI, per germline. This CDR3 spans 15 amino acids. Germline trimming cut 6 bases from V and 2 bases from J; bases unmatched to any gene: 3. The CDR3 nucleotides read TGTGCCAGCAGACCGGGACTAGCGGGGGCCTACGAGCAGTACTTC. It yields the protein CASRPGLAGAYEQYF.